The clone carrying this T cell receptor beta chain has a count of ten or more. Its specificity is not known. TCRdb used MiXCR to reprocess the 5' RACE reads, holding one entry per CDR3 protein. Here the sample spans around 320,000 distinct CDR3 sequences, around 4.5% being singletons. Trimming stripped 5 bases from V and 8 bases from J, with 11 bases between. Germline-derived CDR1 and CDR2 are SQVTM and ANQGSEA. This CDR3 comprises 11 residues. The sample originates from a study of T cells after yellow fever vaccination. On the study more broadly: Low-cell-number fractions were prepared with SMART-Seq v4 Ultra Low Input.

Study conclusions and caveats: CD4 and CD8 compartments shared a small share of clonotypes. It was the secondary response that reached its peak faster, day 5 versus 15, but it was weaker.

This chain uses TRBV29-1 with TRBJ2-3; D uncertain. The material was PBMCs, obtained 15 days after the yellow fever booster vaccination. This clonotype originated in a man aged 18 to 30 who received the YFV17D yellow fever vaccine. The CDR3 nucleotides are TGCAGCGTTTCCCTAGACGGTACGCAGTATTTT. Its protein product is CSVSLDGTQYF.